Described below is a single T cell receptor (beta chain) sequence and its context. Amplified material comprised TCR beta CDR3 regions derived from RNA transcripts. Second-round multiplex PCR followed a first-round RT-PCR using HTBI primers. A single record per CDR3 protein comes from TCRdb applying MiXCR to the multiplex PCR reads. The sample consists of about 380,000 distinct CDR3 sequences, over 15% of them appearing once. The CDR3 is 13 amino acids. Germline V lookup: CDR1 SGDLS, CDR2 YYNGEE. The ends were cut back, 2 bases at V and 5 bases at J, with 10 bases in the middle. This sample is part of a study of Graves' ophthalmopathy and Graves' hyperthyroidism. Study-wide context: Investigators collected peripheral blood at initial diagnosis, before any treatment was given.

Ages of hyperthyroidism patients ran from 18 to 65, and their diagnoses were new, under 2 months' duration. Diagnostic conclusions were grounded in clinical symptoms, serum thyroxine, TRAb, thyroid ultrasound and orbital computed tomography. Someone took the PBMCs out of 9.5 to 10 ml of fresh peripheral blood. V usage is TRBV9 and J usage is TRBJ2-5; unclear D gene. The origin of this receptor is a woman between 18 and 30 years old with stable Graves' hyperthyroidism. Specimen: peripheral blood. The CDR3 sequence: CASSVRTSETQYF. The CDR3 DNA reads TGTGCCAGCAGCGTCCGGACCTCGGAGACCCAGTACTTC.